These 21 T cell receptor beta chains were sequenced from one sample in a study of cytomegalovirus exposure and HLA in healthy donors. The primer mix had 60 Vbeta and 13 Jbeta primers. The assay was immunoSEQ multiplex PCR, and TCRdb's table has in-frame clones only and misses some. The sample has some 120,000 clones, roughly 83% seen once; the top ten hold 3.5% to 4.5%. Sequencing was carried out using PBMCs. Source of these receptors: a man in his thirties or forties in good health and CMV-seropositive.

The chain uses TRBV19 and TRBJ2-1; 9 bases agree with TRBD2. The junction had 5 bases not matched to a gene; V was cut back by 4 bases and J by 4 bases. This CDR3 is 15 amino acids long. The germline V gene encodes CDR1 LNHDA and CDR2 SQIVND (reference sequence). The CDR3 region has the DNA TGTGCCAGTAGTAGGGATAGCGGGAGTTACAATGAGCAGTTCTTC. Translation gives CASSRDSGSYNEQFF.

This clone was picked up a small number of times. This chain links TRBV5-5 with TRBJ2-5, with 9 bases that match TRBD2. This CDR3 comprises 15 residues. In germline, CDR1 is SGHKS, CDR2 YYEKEE (reference sequence). Trimming took 2 bases from V and 5 from J; bases not matched to a gene: 7. This CDR3 reads CASSLILAGQETQYF. CDR3 DNA: TGTGCCAGCAGCTTAATTCTAGCGGGGCAGGAGACCCAGTACTTC.

The rearrangement links TRBV29-1 to TRBJ2-5; a possible D gene is TRBD2 (5 bases). Germline V gene sequence: CDR1 SQVTM, CDR2 ANQGSEA. V lost 3 bases and J 3 bases, leaving 8 bases between the germline ends. The CDR3 length is 12 residues. CDR3 sequence reads: CSVDTREETQYF. In DNA, the CDR3 is TGCAGCGTTGACACGCGGGAAGAGACCCAGTACTTC.

This clone was seen a handful of times. The chain couples TRBV6-1 to TRBJ2-7; 10 bases are a match to TRBD1. The CDR3 contains 15 residues. J lost 2 bases, V lost 6 bases, and 7 bases had no gene match. Germline assignment: CDR1 MNHNS and CDR2 SASEGT. For the CDR3, the DNA is TGTGCCAGCAGCTTATCCGGGACAGGGGCCTACGAGCAGTACTTC. It encodes CASSLSGTGAYEQYF.

In this sample, this clone turned up once. The rearrangement joins TRBV11-2 to TRBJ1-2; TRBD1 agrees at 10 bases. The V gene end was trimmed by 5 bases and the J gene end by 5 bases; junction bases not matched to a gene: 8. Germline CDR1 is SGHAT and CDR2 is FQNNGV. The CDR3 is 15 amino acids. The CDR3 is CASSNTDRGAYGYTF. The CDR3 DNA follows: TGTGCCAGCAGCAACACGGACAGGGGGGCATATGGCTACACCTTC.

DNA for the CDR3: TGCGCCAGCAGCCAAGGGGGGGGTTCCTTGAACACTGAAGCTTTCTTT. It specifies CASSQGGGSLNTEAFF. The chain couples TRBV4-1 to TRBJ1-1, with TRBD1 as a possible D gene (5 bases). This CDR3 is built from 16 residues. Trimming pared 1 base from V and 0 bases from J, leaving 12 bases between. CDR1 and CDR2 from the germline V gene are MGHRA and YSYEKL.

The CDR3 is CASSLQAGPTYNEQFF. CDR3 in DNA: TGCGCCAGCAGCCTTCAAGCGGGGCCAACCTACAATGAGCAGTTCTTC. The chain uses TRBV4-1 and TRBJ2-1; 7 bases align to TRBD2. V shed 4 bases, J shed 2 bases, and the junction held 8 bases outside the gene matches. The CDR3 is made up of 16 amino acids. The germline V gene encodes CDR1 MGHRA and CDR2 YSYEKL.

The chain combines TRBV28 with TRBJ1-4, with a possible D match to TRBD1 (5 bases). The V gene lost 0 bases and the J gene lost 4 bases, with 9 bases spanning the gap. The CDR3 consists of 15 residues. Germline values: CDR1 MDHEN, CDR2 SYDVKM. The DNA for the CDR3 is TGTGCCAGCAGTTTATGGGGGGAGGTTAATGAAAAACTGTTTTTT. Its protein product is CASSLWGEVNEKLFF. Based on the CDR3 plus reference TRBV28 and TRBJ1-4, the full variable domain is DVKVTQSSRYLVKRTGEKVFLECVQDMDHENMFWYRQDPGLGLRLIYFSYDVKMKEKGDIPEGYSVSREKKERFSLILESASTNQTSMYLCASSLWGEVNEKLFFGSGTQLSVL.

This sequence joins TRBV19 and TRBJ2-1; D may be TRBD1 (5 bases). Trimming stripped 7 bases from V and 4 bases from J, with 11 bases between. The CDR3 sequence is 13 residues long. The germline CDR1 and CDR2 sequences are LNHDA and SQIVND (reference sequence). The chain's CDR3 is CASTRSGYNEQFF. The CDR3 region has the DNA TGTGCCAGTACCAGATCAGGGTACAATGAGCAGTTCTTC.

V and J are TRBV27 and TRBJ1-5; a weak D match, TRBD1 (5 bases). Germline CDR1 is MNHEY and CDR2 is SMNVEV (reference sequence). The V end was cut by 1 base, the J end by 6 bases, with 7 bases between. This CDR3 spans 13 amino acids. The CDR3 nucleotides are TGTGCCAGCAGTTTATTAGGGGTTCAGCCCCAGCATTTT. It is translated as CASSLLGVQPQHF.

This chain links TRBV11-2 with TRBJ2-7, with no clear D. The CDR3 runs 14 residues. Germline CDR1 reads SGHAT; CDR2 reads FQNNGV. Trimming removed 4 bases from V and 2 bases from J, with 12 bases in between. This CDR3 is CASSSIALTYEQYF. In DNA, the CDR3 is TGTGCCAGCAGCTCGATAGCACTCACCTACGAGCAGTACTTC.

The V call is TRBV7-2, the J call TRBJ1-3; D is unresolved. Germline V gene data show CDR1 as SGHTA and CDR2 as FQGNSA. V lost 4 bases and J 2 bases, leaving 3 bases between the germline ends. The CDR3 contains 12 residues. The CDR3 loop reads CASSSPGNTIYF. The CDR3 coding sequence is TGTGCCAGCAGCTCTCCTGGAAACACCATATATTTT.

Worth noting for this clone: One end of the junction varies from germline; a read error may be responsible. V usage is TRBV5-6 and J usage is TRBJ2-5, with D possibly being TRBD1 (5 bases). This CDR3 comprises 16 residues. Germline V gene data show CDR1 as SGHDT and CDR2 as YYEEEE. The CDR3 region is CASSLAPGWGRETQYF. CDR3 coding DNA: TGTGCCAGCAGTTTGGCCCCCGGTTGGGGCCGAGAGACCCAGTACTTC.

By its share, this clone is medium-sized. The V gene is TRBV19, the J gene TRBJ1-1, with a tentative D call TRBD1 (6 bases). Germline lookup yields CDR1 LNHDA and CDR2 SQIVND (reference sequence). The CDR3 consists of 14 residues. V gave up 4 bases and J gave up 4 bases, with 13 bases separating them. CDR3 DNA sequence: TGTGCCAGTAGTAAAACAGGGCAGAGCACTGAAGCTTTCTTT. Encoded protein: CASSKTGQSTEAFF.

This clone has a handful of counts. The chain uses TRBV6-1 and TRBJ1-1, with a possible D match to TRBD1 (5 bases). Germline CDR1 is MNHNS and CDR2 is SASEGT. Trimming stripped 3 bases from V and 0 bases from J, with 11 bases between. CDR3 length: 15 residues. DNA for the CDR3: TGTGCCAGCAGTGACCTAGGGGCTATGAACACTGAAGCTTTCTTT. Translation: CASSDLGAMNTEAFF.

The chain uses TRBV6-1 and TRBJ2-1; 8 bases agree with TRBD2. Per the germline V gene, CDR1 is MNHNS and CDR2 is SASEGT. V lost 3 bases and J lost 0; bases outside the gene matches: 4. The CDR3 spans 16 residues. CDR3 sequence (DNA): TGTGCCAGCAGTGACCTAGCGGGCCTCTCCTACAATGAGCAGTTCTTC. It translates to CASSDLAGLSYNEQFF.

The rearrangement joins TRBV7-2 to TRBJ1-6, with D possibly TRBD1 on 6 matching bases. The CDR3 covers 14 residues. The germline V gene encodes CDR1 SGHTA and CDR2 FQGNSA. V was trimmed by 5 bases and J by 9 bases, leaving 14 bases between them. CDR3 sequence (DNA): TGTGCCAGCAGCACACAGGGCTTCGGTTCACCCCTCCACTTT. Encoded protein: CASSTQGFGSPLHF. Based on the CDR3 plus reference TRBV7-2 and TRBJ1-6, the full variable domain is GAGVSQSPSNKVTEKGKDVELRCDPISGHTALYWYRQSLGQGLEFLIYFQGNSAPDKSGLPSDRFSAERTGGSVSTLTIQRTQQEDSAVYLCASSTQGFGSPLHFGNGTRLTVT.

Turning to this clone: At one end, the junction sequence differs from germline, possibly due to a read error. The chain couples TRBV5-1 to TRBJ2-4; 8 bases map to TRBD1. The germline CDR1 and CDR2 sequences are SGHRS and YFSETQ. This CDR3 is built from 16 residues. DNA for the CDR3: TGCGCCAGCAGCCCGACAGGGGACCTAGCCAAAAACAGTCAGTACTTC. This encodes CASSPTGDLAKNSQYF.

The rearrangement joins TRBV28 to TRBJ2-2; D may be TRBD1 (6 bases). Germline V lookup: CDR1 MDHEN, CDR2 SYDVKM. The CDR3 covers 16 residues. Trimming removed 5 bases at V and 3 bases at J, with 16 bases between. The CDR3 region is CASSLARTVYTGELFF. In DNA, the CDR3 is TGTGCCAGCAGTCTTGCTCGGACAGTCTACACCGGGGAGCTGTTTTTT.

The V call is TRBV5-4, the J call TRBJ2-7; TRBD2 agrees at 7 bases. The CDR3 sequence is 16 residues long. The germline V gene encodes CDR1 SGHNT and CDR2 YYREEE (reference sequence). The J segment lost 0 bases and the V segment lost 4 bases, leaving 10 bases of the junction unmatched. For the CDR3, the DNA is TGTGCCAGCAGCACGTCTCTTACTAGCGACTCCTACGAGCAGTACTTC. Its translation is CASSTSLTSDSYEQYF.

The V call is TRBV5-1, the J call TRBJ2-7; maybe TRBD1 (5 bases). CDR1 and CDR2 from the germline V gene are SGHRS and YFSETQ. This CDR3 contains 14 residues. Trimming shortened V by 0 bases and J by 0 bases, and 7 bases separated the two germline ends. DNA of the CDR3: TGCGCCAGCAGCTTGGGGCAGGGCTCCTACGAGCAGTACTTC. This gives the protein CASSLGQGSYEQYF.